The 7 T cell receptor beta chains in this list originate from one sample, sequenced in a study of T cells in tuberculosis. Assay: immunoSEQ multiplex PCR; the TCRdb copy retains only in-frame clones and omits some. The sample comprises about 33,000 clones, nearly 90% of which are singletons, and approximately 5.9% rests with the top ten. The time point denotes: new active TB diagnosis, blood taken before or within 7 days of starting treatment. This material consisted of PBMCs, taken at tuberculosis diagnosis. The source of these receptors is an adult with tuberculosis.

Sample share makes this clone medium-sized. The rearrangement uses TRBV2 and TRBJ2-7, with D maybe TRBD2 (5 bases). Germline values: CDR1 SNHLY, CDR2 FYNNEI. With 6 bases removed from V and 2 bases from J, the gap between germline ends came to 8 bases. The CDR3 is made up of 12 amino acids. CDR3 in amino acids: CASSGSAYEQYF. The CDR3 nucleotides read TGTGCCAGCAGCGGTAGCGCCTACGAGCAGTACTTC.

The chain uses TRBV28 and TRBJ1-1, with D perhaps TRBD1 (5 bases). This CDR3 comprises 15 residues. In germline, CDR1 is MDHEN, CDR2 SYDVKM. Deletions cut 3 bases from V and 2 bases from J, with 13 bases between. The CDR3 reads CASSFLLGVNTEAFF. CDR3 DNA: TGTGCCAGCAGTTTCTTGTTAGGGGTAAACACTGAAGCTTTCTTT.

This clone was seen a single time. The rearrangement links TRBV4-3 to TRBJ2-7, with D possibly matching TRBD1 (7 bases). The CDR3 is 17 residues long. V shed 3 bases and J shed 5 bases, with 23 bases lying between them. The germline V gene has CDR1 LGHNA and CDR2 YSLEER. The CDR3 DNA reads TGCGCCAGCAGCCAGTACAATCCCGGGCAGGGGGGAGACGAGCAGTACTTC. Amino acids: CASSQYNPGQGGDEQYF.

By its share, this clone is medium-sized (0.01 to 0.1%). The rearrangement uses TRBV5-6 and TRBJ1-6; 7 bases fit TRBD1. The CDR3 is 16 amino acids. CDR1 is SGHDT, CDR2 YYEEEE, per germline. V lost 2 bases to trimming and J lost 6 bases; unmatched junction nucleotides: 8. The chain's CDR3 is CASSFKAGQPNSPLHF. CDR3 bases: TGTGCCAGCAGCTTTAAGGCGGGACAGCCTAATTCACCCCTCCACTTT.

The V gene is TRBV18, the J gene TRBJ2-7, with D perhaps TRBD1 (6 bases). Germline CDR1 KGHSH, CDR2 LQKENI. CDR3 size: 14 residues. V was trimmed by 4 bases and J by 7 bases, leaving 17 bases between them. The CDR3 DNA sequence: TGTGCCAGCTCACAAACACTGGACAGCCAAGAGCAGTACTTC. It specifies CASSQTLDSQEQYF.

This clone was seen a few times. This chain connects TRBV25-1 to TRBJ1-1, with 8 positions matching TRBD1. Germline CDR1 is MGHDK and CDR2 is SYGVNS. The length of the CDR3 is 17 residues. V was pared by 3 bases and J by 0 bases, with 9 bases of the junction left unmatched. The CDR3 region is CASSEFNPGGMNTEAFF. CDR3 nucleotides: TGTGCCAGCAGTGAGTTTAATCCAGGGGGCATGAACACTGAAGCTTTCTTT.

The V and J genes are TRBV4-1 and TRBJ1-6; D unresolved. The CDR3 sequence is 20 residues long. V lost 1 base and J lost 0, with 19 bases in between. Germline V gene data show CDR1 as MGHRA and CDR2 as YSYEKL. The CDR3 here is CASSQGNSLLLSSYNSPLHF. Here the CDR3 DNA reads TGCGCCAGCAGCCAAGGGAACAGCTTACTCCTTAGCTCCTATAATTCACCCCTCCACTTT.